This T cell receptor (beta chain) comes out of a study of early T cells in non-severe SARS-CoV-2 infection. Whole-study context: Bulk RNA isolated from unsorted whole blood underwent sequencing; chains were not paired.

Whole-study findings and limits: CD4 and private specificities were missed by VDJdb matching, which favored anti-spike CD8 responses.

The sample holds many counts of this clonotype. Its antigen is unidentified. Individual cDNA molecules carried attached unique molecular identifiers. A single record per CDR3 protein comes from TCRdb applying MiXCR to the 5' RACE reads. The table lists some 19,000 distinct CDR3 sequences, less than 5% of them singletons. The CDR3 spans 13 residues. This sequence joins TRBV21-1 and TRBJ1-5; TRBD1, the table's D call, lacks a check against the DNA. TRBV21-1 is designated a pseudogene. The sample was whole blood. This sequence was found in an adult who was a healthcare worker with PCR-confirmed SARS-CoV-2 infection or an uninfected control (not recorded which). CDR3 amino acids: CASSNAGNQPQHF. The CDR3 DNA is TGTGCCAGCAGCAACGCAGGGAACCAGCCCCAGCATTTT.